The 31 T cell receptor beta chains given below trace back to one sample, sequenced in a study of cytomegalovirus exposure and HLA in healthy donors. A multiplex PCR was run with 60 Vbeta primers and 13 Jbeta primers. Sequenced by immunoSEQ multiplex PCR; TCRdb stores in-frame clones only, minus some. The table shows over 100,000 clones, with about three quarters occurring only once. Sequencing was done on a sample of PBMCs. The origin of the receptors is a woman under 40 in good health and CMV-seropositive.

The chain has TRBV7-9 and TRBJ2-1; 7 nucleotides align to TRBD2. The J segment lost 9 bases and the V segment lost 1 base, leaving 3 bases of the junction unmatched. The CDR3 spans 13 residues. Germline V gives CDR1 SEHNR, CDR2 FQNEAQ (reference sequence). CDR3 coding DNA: TGTGCCAGCAGCTTAGTTGGCGGGGGTGAGCAGTTCTTC. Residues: CASSLVGGGEQFF.

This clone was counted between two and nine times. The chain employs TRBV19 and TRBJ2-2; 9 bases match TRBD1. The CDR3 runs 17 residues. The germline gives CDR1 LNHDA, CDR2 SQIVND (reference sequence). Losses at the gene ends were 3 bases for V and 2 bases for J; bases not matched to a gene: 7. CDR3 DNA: TGTGCCAGTAGTATGTTGCGGACAGGGGTTAACACCGGGGAGCTGTTTTTT. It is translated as CASSMLRTGVNTGELFF.

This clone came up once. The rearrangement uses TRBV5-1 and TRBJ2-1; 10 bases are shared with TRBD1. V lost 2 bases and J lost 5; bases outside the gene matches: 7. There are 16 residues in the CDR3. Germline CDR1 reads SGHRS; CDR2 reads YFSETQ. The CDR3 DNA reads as TGCGCCAGCAGCTTTGGAGGGACAGGGGCACACAATGAGCAGTTCTTC. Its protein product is CASSFGGTGAHNEQFF.

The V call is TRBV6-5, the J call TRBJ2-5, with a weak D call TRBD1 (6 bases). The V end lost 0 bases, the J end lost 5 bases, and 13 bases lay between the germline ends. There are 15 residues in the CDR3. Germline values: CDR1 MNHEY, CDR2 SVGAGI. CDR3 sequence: CASSYSGARVETQYF. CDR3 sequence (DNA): TGTGCCAGCAGTTACTCGGGGGCGAGGGTTGAGACCCAGTACTTC.

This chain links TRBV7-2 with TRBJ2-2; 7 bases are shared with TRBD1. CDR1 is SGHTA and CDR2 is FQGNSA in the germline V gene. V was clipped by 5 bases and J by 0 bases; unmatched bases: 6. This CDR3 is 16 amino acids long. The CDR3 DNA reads TGTGCCAGCAGCCCTACAGGGGTCACGAACACCGGGGAGCTGTTTTTT. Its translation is CASSPTGVTNTGELFF.

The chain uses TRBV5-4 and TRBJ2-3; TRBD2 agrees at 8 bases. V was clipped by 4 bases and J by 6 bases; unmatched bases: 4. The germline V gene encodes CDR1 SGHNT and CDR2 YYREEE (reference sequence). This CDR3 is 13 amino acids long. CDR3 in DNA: TGTGCCAGCAGCCCGGGACTAGAGGATACGCAGTATTTT. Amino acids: CASSPGLEDTQYF. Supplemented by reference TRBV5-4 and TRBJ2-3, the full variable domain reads ETGVTQSPTHLIKTRGQQVTLRCSSQSGHNTVSWYQQALGQGPQFIFQYYREEENGRGNFPPRFSGLQFPNYSSELNVNALELDDSALYLCASSPGLEDTQYFGPGTRLTVL.

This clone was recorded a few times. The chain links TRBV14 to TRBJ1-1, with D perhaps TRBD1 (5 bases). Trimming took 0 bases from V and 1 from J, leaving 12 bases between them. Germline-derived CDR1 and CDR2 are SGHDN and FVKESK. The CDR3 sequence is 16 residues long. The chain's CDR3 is CASSQDTGRKNTEAFF. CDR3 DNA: TGTGCCAGCAGCCAAGATACAGGCAGAAAGAACACTGAAGCTTTCTTT.

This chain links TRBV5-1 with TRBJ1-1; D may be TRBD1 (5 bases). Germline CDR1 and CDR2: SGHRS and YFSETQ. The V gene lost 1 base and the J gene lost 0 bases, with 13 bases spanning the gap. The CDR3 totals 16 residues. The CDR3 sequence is CASSLQPGNMNTEAFF. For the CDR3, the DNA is TGCGCCAGCAGCTTGCAGCCAGGGAACATGAACACTGAAGCTTTCTTT.

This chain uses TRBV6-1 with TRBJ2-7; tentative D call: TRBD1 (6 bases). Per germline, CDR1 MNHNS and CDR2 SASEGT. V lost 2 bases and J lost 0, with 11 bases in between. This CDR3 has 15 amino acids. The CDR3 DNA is TGTGCCAGCAGTGAAATACAGGGAACCTCCTACGAGCAGTACTTC. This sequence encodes CASSEIQGTSYEQYF.

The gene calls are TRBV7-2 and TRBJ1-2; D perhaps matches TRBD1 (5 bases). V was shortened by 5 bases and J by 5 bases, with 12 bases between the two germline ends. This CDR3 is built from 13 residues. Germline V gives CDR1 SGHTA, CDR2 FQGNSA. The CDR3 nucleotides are TGTGCCAGCAGCACCGGGACTCAGTATGGCTACACCTTC. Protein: CASSTGTQYGYTF.

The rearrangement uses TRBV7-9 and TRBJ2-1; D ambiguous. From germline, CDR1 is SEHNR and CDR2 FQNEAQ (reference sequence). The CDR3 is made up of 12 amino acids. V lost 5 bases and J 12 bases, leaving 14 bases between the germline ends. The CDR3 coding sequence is TGTGCCAGCAGCCCCAGCGCCTTGTCGCAGTTCTTC. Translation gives CASSPSALSQFF.

The CDR3 DNA sequence: TGTGCCAGCAGCCCTCAGCGGGGGACAGATACGCAGTATTTT. As protein: CASSPQRGTDTQYF. The gene calls are TRBV12-1 and TRBJ2-3; TRBD2, the table's D call, lacks a check against the DNA. TRBV12-1 is given as a pseudogene. The CDR3 extends over 14 amino acids.

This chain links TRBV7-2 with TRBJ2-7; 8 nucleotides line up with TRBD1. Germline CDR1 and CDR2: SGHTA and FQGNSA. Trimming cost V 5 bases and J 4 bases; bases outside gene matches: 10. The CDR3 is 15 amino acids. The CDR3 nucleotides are TGTGCCAGCAGCCTAAGACAGGGGATTTCGTACGAGCAGTACTTC. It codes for CASSLRQGISYEQYF.

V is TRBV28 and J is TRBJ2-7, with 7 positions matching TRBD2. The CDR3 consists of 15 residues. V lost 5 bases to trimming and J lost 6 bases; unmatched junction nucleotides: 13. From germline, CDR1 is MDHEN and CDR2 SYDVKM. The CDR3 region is CASSPFWQRGFEQYF. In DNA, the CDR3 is TGTGCCAGCAGTCCTTTTTGGCAGCGGGGCTTCGAGCAGTACTTC. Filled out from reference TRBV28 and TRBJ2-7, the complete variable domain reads DVKVTQSSRYLVKRTGEKVFLECVQDMDHENMFWYRQDPGLGLRLIYFSYDVKMKEKGDIPEGYSVSREKKERFSLILESASTNQTSMYLCASSPFWQRGFEQYFGPGTRLTVT.

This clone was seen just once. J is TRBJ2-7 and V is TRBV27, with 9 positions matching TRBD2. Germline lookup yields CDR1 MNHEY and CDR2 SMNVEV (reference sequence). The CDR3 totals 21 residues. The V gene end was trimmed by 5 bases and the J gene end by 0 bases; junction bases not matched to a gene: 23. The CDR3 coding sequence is TGTGCCAGCAGTCCCAGGCAAGGGAGGTTAACAAGCGGGGGGATCTCCTACGAGCAGTACTTC. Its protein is CASSPRQGRLTSGGISYEQYF.

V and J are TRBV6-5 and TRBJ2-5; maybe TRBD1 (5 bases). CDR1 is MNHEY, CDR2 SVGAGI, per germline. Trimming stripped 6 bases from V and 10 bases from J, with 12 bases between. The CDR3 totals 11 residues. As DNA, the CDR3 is TGTGCCAGCAGCCACGCAGGGATCCAGTACTTC. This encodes CASSHAGIQYF.

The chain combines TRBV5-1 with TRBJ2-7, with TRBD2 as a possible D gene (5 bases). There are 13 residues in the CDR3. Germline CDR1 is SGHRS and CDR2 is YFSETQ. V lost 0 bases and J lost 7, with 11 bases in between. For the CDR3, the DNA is TGCGCCAGCAGCTTGGGGTTCACGGGGGAGCAGTACTTC. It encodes CASSLGFTGEQYF.

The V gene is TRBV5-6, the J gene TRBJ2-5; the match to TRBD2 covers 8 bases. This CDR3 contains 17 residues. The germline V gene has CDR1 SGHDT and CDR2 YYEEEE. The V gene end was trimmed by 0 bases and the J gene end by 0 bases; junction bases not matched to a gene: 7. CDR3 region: CASSLAGGDPYQETQYF. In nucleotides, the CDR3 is TGTGCCAGCAGCTTGGCGGGGGGGGACCCTTACCAAGAGACCCAGTACTTC.

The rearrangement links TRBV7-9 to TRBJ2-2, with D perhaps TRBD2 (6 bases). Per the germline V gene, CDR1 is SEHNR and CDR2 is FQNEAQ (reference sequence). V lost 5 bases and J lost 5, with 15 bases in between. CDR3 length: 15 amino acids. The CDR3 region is CASSGSGSRTGELFF. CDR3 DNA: TGTGCCAGCAGCGGAAGCGGGTCCCGGACCGGGGAGCTGTTTTTT.

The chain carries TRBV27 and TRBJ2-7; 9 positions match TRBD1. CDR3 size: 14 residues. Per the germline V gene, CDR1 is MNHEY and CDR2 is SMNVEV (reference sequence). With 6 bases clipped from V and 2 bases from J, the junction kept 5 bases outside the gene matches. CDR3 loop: CASRKTGGTYEQYF. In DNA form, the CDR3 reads TGTGCCAGCAGAAAGACAGGGGGGACCTACGAGCAGTACTTC.

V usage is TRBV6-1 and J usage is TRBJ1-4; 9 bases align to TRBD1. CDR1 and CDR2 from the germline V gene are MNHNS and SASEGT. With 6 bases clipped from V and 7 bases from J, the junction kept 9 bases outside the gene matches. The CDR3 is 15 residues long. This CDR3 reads CASSRDRDGFEKLFF. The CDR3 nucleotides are TGTGCCAGCAGCCGGGACAGGGATGGGTTTGAAAAACTGTTTTTT.

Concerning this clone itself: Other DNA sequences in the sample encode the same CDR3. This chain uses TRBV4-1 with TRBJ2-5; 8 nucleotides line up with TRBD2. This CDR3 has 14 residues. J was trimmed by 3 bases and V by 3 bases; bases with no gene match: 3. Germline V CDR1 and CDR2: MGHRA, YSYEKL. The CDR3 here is CASSQSGGKETQYF. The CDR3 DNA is TGCGCCAGCAGCCAGTCGGGAGGGAAAGAGACCCAGTACTTC.

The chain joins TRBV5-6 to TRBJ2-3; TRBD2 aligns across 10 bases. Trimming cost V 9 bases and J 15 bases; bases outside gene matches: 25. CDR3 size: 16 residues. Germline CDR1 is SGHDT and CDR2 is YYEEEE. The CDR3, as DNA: TGTGCCACAACCCGGAGGAAGGTAGCGGGGGGTCAGGGCCCTTATTTT. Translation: CATTRRKVAGGQGPYF.

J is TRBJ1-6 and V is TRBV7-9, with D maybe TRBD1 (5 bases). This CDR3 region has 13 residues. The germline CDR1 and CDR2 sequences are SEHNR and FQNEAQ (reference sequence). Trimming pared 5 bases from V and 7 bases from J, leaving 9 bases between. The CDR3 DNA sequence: TGTGCCAGCAGCCCACAGGAGAATTCACCCCTCCACTTT. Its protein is CASSPQENSPLHF.

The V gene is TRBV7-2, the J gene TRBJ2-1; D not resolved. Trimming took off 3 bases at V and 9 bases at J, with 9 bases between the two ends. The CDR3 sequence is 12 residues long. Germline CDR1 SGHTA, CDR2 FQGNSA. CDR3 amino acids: CASSLLSSEQFF. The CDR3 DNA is TGTGCCAGCAGCTTGTTGAGTAGTGAGCAGTTCTTC. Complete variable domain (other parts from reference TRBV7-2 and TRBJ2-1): GAGVSQSPSNKVTEKGKDVELRCDPISGHTALYWYRQSLGQGLEFLIYFQGNSAPDKSGLPSDRFSAERTGGSVSTLTIQRTQQEDSAVYLCASSLLSSEQFFGPGTRLTVL.

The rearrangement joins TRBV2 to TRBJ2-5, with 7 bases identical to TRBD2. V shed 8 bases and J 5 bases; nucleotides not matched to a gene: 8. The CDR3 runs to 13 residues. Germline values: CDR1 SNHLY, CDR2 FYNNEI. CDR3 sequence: CASRGGTGETQYF. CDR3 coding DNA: TGTGCCAGCCGCGGGGGTACGGGGGAGACCCAGTACTTC.

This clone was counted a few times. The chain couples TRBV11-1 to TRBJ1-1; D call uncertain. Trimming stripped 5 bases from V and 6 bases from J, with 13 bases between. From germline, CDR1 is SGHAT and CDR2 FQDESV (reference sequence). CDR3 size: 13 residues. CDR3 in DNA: TGTGCCAGCAGCCAAGACAAGGCAGCTGAAGCTTTCTTT. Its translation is CASSQDKAAEAFF.

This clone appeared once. In nucleotides, the CDR3 is TGTGCCAGCAGCCCCCGGGACACCCACGGGGAGACCCAGTACTTC. It specifies CASSPRDTHGETQYF. The genes are TRBV5-8 and TRBJ2-5; TRBD1 is a possible D gene (6 bases). CDR1 is SGHTS and CDR2 is YDEGEE in the germline V gene. The V and J ends lost 4 bases and 5 bases respectively, with 18 bases between them. This CDR3 spans 15 amino acids. The full variable domain, rest sourced from reference TRBV5-8 and TRBJ2-5, is EAGVTQSPTHLIKTRGQQATLRCSPISGHTSVYWYQQALGLGLQFLLWYDEGEERNRGNFPPRFSGRQFPNYSSELNVNALELEDSALYLCASSPRDTHGETQYFGPGTRLLVL.

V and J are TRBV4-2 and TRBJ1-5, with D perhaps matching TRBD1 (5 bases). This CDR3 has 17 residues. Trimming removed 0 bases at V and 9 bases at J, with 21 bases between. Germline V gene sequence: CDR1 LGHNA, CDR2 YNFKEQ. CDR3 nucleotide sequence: TGTGCCAGCAGCCAAGATCTGGGGTGGACAACGGGTCGGCCCCAGCATTTT. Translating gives CASSQDLGWTTGRPQHF.

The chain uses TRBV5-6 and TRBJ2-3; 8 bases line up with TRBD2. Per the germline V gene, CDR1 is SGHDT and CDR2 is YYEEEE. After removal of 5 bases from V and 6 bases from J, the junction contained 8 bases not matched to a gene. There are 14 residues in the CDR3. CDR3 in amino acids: CASRFGGGRDTQYF. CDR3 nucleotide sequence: TGTGCCAGCAGGTTCGGGGGGGGCCGGGATACGCAGTATTTT.

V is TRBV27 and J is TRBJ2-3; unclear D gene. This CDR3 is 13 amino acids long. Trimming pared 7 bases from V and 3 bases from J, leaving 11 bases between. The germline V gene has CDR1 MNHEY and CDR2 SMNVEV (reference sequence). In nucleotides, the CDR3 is TGTGCCAGCATGTCCACCGGGACAGATACGCAGTATTTT. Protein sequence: CASMSTGTDTQYF.